This is a list of T cell receptor beta chains from one sample in a study of cytomegalovirus exposure and HLA in healthy donors. The method was immunoSEQ multiplex PCR; TCRdb's version includes in-frame clones alone and lacks a portion of them. Of roughly 120,000 clones in the sample, around 92% are singletons; the top ten hold around 3.1%. Sequencing input: PBMCs. The receptors shown here come from a man aged 25-45 years in good health and CMV-seronegative. CDR3s include the opening cysteine and the closing phenylalanine or tryptophan. Fields, in order: J gene, clone size, D gene, V gene, CDR3 DNA, CDR3 protein. D genes are given only for firm matches. A row's size may be missing; if present it is once, few, many or a size class.

>TRBJ1-2|NA|TRBD1|TRBV4-1
TGCGCCAGCAGCCAGCCGGGACAGACAAACTATGGCTACACCTTC
CASSQPGQTNYGYTF
>TRBJ1-1|NA|NA|TRBV6-5
TGTGCCAGCAGCCCGACATTGAACACTGAAGCTTTCTTT
CASSPTLNTEAFF
>TRBJ2-7|NA|NA|TRBV10-3
TGTGCCATCAGTGACCCCGGGACACCGAGCTCCTACGAGCAGTACTTC
CAISDPGTPSSYEQYF
>TRBJ2-7|NA|NA|TRBV7-8
TGTGCCAGCAGCTTCAGGACAGCCTCTTACGAGCAGTACTTC
CASSFRTASYEQYF
>TRBJ1-3|NA|TRBD1|TRBV7-2
TGTGCCAGCAGCTTACGACACGGGGGACAGGCCTCTGGAAACACCATATATTTT
CASSLRHGGQASGNTIYF
>TRBJ2-7|NA|TRBD1|TRBV29-1
TGCAGCATACCGGGACAGGGCCCCTACGAGCAGTACTTC
CSIPGQGPYEQYF
>TRBJ2-2|NA|TRBD1|TRBV2
TGTGCCAGCAGACGGGACAGGACGAACACCGGGGAGCTGTTTTTT
CASRRDRTNTGELFF
>TRBJ2-1|once|TRBD2|TRBV9
TGTGCCAGCAGCCCACTACGCGGGGGGGATTCCTACAATGAGCAGTTCTTC
CASSPLRGGDSYNEQFF
>TRBJ2-7|NA|NA|TRBV6-1
TGTGCCAGCAGTGCCGGAGGCGAGCAGTACTTC
CASSAGGEQYF
>TRBJ2-5|NA|NA|TRBV19
TGTGCCAGTACCCCGAGGGCCGGCGAGACCCAGTACTTC
CASTPRAGETQYF
>TRBJ1-1|NA|NA|TRBV4-1
TGCGCCAGCAGTCGAGCGTACCAAGGAGGGGCAGATACTGAAGCTTTCTTT
CASSRAYQGGADTEAFF
>TRBJ1-4|NA|NA|TRBV2
TGTGCCAGCAGGGACACCGGTCGGGAAAAACTGTTTTTT
CASRDTGREKLFF
>TRBJ2-5|NA|TRBD2|TRBV11-3
TGTGCCAGCAGCTTAGCCTCTAGCGGGGGCCTCCAAGAGACCCAGTACTTC
CASSLASSGGLQETQYF
>TRBJ1-4|NA|TRBD1|TRBV5-1
TGCGCCAGCAGCCGGACAGGGGGAGTTGCAACTAATGAAAAACTGTTTTTT
CASSRTGGVATNEKLFF
>TRBJ2-3|NA|TRBD1|TRBV10-2
TGCGCCAGCAGGGCGTCACAGGGGGCAACAGATACGCAGTATTTT
CASRASQGATDTQYF
>TRBJ2-2|NA|NA|TRBV12-5
TGTGCTAGTGTAGGAACAGGGCCGAACACCGGGGAGCTGTTTTTT
CASVGTGPNTGELFF
>TRBJ1-1|NA|NA|TRBV19
TGTGCCAGTAGTCTGCCAGGAGGGCGCCCTGAAGCTTTCTTT
CASSLPGGRPEAFF
>TRBJ2-2|NA|NA|TRBV28
TGTGCCAGCAGTTTCTTGAGGGAGTGGGGGGTCACCGGGGAGCTGTTTTTT
CASSFLREWGVTGELFF
>TRBJ1-2|NA|TRBD1|TRBV18
TGTGCCAGCTCACAGTACGGGACAGGGGGCGGAGCTCGTCGCTATGGCTACACCTTC
CASSQYGTGGGARRYGYTF
>TRBJ2-3|NA|TRBD1|TRBV28
TGTGCCAGCAGTTTGGGGACAGGTAGCACAGATACGCAGTATTTT
CASSLGTGSTDTQYF
>TRBJ1-6|NA|TRBD1|TRBV28
TGTGCCAGCAGCCTGGGACAGGGGGCAAATTCACCCCTCCACTTT
CASSLGQGANSPLHF
>TRBJ2-7|NA|TRBD2|TRBV5-1
TGCGCCAGCAGCTCGGCGAGGGGAGGGGCGAGCTCCTACGAGCAGTACTTC
CASSSARGGASSYEQYF
>TRBJ2-5|NA|TRBD2|TRBV4-1
TGCGCCAGCAGCCAAGAAGGAGCGGGGGGGATGGAGACCCAGTACTTC
CASSQEGAGGMETQYF
>TRBJ2-1|NA|NA|TRBV4-2
TGTGCCAGCAGCCAAACATTTATCTCCTACAATGAGCAGTTCTTC
CASSQTFISYNEQFF
>TRBJ1-5|NA|TRBD1|TRBV11-2
TGTGCCAGCAGCTTAGGGACAGGGTTCGGTAGTCAGCCCCAGCATTTT
CASSLGTGFGSQPQHF
>TRBJ2-1|NA|TRBD2|TRBV7-9
TGTGCCAGCAGCTCAATACTAGCGGGGTCGGCCCCTTTCAATGAGCAGTTCTTC
CASSSILAGSAPFNEQFF
>TRBJ2-7|NA|NA|TRBV5-3
TGTGCCAGAAGCCCTAGGACTAGGGGGGGCTCCTACGAGCAGTACTTC
CARSPRTRGGSYEQYF
>TRBJ1-1|NA|NA|TRBV13
TGTGCCAGCAGCTTAAGCGGACAGCGCACTGAAGCTTTCTTT
CASSLSGQRTEAFF
>TRBJ2-1|NA|NA|TRBV5-4
TGTGCCAGCAGCTTTGGGGCTGATTCCTACAATGAGCAGTTCTTC
CASSFGADSYNEQFF
>TRBJ2-1|NA|NA|TRBV5-1
TGCGCCAGCAGCTTGGACAGGTTTCAATCCTACAATGAGCAGTTCTTC
CASSLDRFQSYNEQFF
>TRBJ1-4|once|TRBD1|TRBV18
TGTGCCAGCTCACCCGCGGGACAGTCTGAAAAACTGTTTTTT
CASSPAGQSEKLFF
>TRBJ1-6|NA|NA|TRBV7-9
TGTGCCAGCAGCTTAAACAGGGCTTCAAATTCACCCCTCCACTTT
CASSLNRASNSPLHF
>TRBJ2-5|NA|TRBD1|TRBV5-6
TGTGCCAGCAGCTTGTCGGCCGGACAGGGTGGGGAGACCCAGTACTTC
CASSLSAGQGGETQYF
>TRBJ1-2|NA|TRBD1|TRBV5-4
TGTGCCAGCAGTCGAGTGGGACAGGAAGGGGAAGACACCTTC
CASSRVGQEGEDTF
>TRBJ2-3|NA|NA|TRBV2
TGTGCCAGCAGTGGACAGGTCACAGATACGCAGTATTTT
CASSGQVTDTQYF
>TRBJ1-6|NA|NA|TRBV5-6
TGTGCCAGCACCAAATTACAGGGCGGATCACCCCTCCACTTT
CASTKLQGGSPLHF
>TRBJ2-1|NA|NA|TRBV29-1
TGCAGCGTTCACCCGGGTCCTGAGCAGTTCTTC
CSVHPGPEQFF
>TRBJ1-2|NA|TRBD1|TRBV29-1
TGCAGCGTTGAATGGGACAGGGGCGTTGGCTACACCTTC
CSVEWDRGVGYTF
>TRBJ2-3|NA|NA|TRBV11-2
TGTGCCAGCAGCTTCGCGGACTCGGGCACAGATACGCAGTATTTT
CASSFADSGTDTQYF
>TRBJ2-3|NA|TRBD2|TRBV25-1
TGTGCCAGCAGTCTCGGACTAGCGGGGGGTGGAGATACGCAGTATTTT
CASSLGLAGGGDTQYF
>TRBJ2-2|NA|TRBD1|TRBV5-4
TGTGCCAGCAGCTTGGGGACAGGTGGGATTCGGACCGGGGAGCTGTTTTTT
CASSLGTGGIRTGELFF
>TRBJ1-5|NA|NA|TRBV5-6
TGTGCCAGCAGCCTAGACTCTAGTTCTCAGCCCCAGCATTTT
CASSLDSSSQPQHF
>TRBJ2-7|NA|TRBD1|TRBV19
TGTGCCAGTAGTATAACGACAGGGTACTCCTACGAGCAGTACTTC
CASSITTGYSYEQYF
>TRBJ1-4|NA|NA|TRBV4-1
TGCGCCAGCAGCCTCAGGGAGGTTGATTTTGGAAAACTGTTTTTT
CASSLREVDFGKLFF
>TRBJ2-5|NA|TRBD2|TRBV7-2
TGTGCCAGCAGCTTAGTAGCGGGGGTACAGGGGCAAGAGACCCAGTACTTC
CASSLVAGVQGQETQYF
>TRBJ1-4|NA|TRBD1|TRBV27
TGTGCCAGCAGTTTAAGACAGGGCGGTGAAAAACTGTTTTTT
CASSLRQGGEKLFF
>TRBJ1-1|once|TRBD1|TRBV7-9
TGTGCCAGCAGCCCCTGGACAGGTCGGGGTGGAGCTTTCTTT
CASSPWTGRGGAFF
>TRBJ1-2|NA|NA|TRBV25-1
TGTGCCAGCAGTGACCTGGGGGCCTATGGCTACACCTTC
CASSDLGAYGYTF
>TRBJ2-7|NA|NA|TRBV15
TGTGCCACCAGCAGTACCCCTCTCTCCAGCGAGCAGTACTTC
CATSSTPLSSEQYF
>TRBJ2-6|NA|NA|TRBV5-4
TGTGCCAGCAGCCGGGCGGGGTCTGGGGCCAACGTCCTGACTTTC
CASSRAGSGANVLTF
>TRBJ2-1|NA|TRBD2|TRBV7-9
TGTGCCAGCAGCGCTAGCGGGGGGGCAGTTGAGCAGTTCTTC
CASSASGGAVEQFF
>TRBJ2-1|once|TRBD2|TRBV18
TGTGCCAGCTCACAAGGGACTAGCGGGGTCTGGGATGAGCAGTTCTTC
CASSQGTSGVWDEQFF